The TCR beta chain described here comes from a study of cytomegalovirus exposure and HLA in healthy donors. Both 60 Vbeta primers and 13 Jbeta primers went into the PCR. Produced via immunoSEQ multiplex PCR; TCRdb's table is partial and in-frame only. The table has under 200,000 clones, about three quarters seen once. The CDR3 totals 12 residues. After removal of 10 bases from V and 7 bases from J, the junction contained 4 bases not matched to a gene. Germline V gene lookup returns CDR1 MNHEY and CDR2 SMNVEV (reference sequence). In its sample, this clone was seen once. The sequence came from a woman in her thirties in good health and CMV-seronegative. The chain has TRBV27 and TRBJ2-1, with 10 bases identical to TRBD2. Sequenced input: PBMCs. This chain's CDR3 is CATKLAGNEQFF. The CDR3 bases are TGTGCCACCAAACTAGCGGGGAATGAGCAGTTCTTC.